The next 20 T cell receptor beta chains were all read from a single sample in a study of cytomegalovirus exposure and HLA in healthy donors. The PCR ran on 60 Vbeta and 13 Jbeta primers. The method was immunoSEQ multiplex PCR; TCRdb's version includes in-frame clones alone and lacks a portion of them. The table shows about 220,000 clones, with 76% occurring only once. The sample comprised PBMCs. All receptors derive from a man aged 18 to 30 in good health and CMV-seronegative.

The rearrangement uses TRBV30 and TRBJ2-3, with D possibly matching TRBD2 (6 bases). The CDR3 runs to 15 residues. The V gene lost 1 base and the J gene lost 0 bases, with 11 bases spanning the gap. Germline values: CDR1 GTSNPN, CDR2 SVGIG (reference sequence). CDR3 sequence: CAWSGGAGSTDTQYF. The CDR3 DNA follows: TGTGCCTGGAGTGGAGGAGCGGGCAGCACAGATACGCAGTATTTT.

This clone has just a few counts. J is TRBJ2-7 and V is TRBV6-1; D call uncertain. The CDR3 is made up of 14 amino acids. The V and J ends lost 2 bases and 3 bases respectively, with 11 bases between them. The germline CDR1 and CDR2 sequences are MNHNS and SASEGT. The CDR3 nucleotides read TGTGCCAGCAGTGAACTAAACAGCAACTACGAGCAGTACTTC. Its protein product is CASSELNSNYEQYF.

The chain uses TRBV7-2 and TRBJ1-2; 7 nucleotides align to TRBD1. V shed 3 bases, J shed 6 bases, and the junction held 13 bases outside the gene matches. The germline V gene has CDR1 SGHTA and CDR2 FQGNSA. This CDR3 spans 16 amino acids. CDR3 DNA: TGTGCCAGCAGCTTCACCGGGACAGATCCTGCAAATGGCTACACCTTC. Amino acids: CASSFTGTDPANGYTF. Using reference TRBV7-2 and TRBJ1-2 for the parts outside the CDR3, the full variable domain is GAGVSQSPSNKVTEKGKDVELRCDPISGHTALYWYRQSLGQGLEFLIYFQGNSAPDKSGLPSDRFSAERTGGSVSTLTIQRTQQEDSAVYLCASSFTGTDPANGYTFGSGTRLTVV.

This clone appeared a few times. CDR3 in amino acids: CASSPSGVLLAKNIQYF. The CDR3 coding sequence is TGCGCCAGCAGCCCAAGCGGCGTCCTTCTGGCCAAAAACATTCAGTACTTC. The chain carries TRBV5-1 and TRBJ2-4, with a possible D match to TRBD2 (5 bases). Germline CDR1 is SGHRS and CDR2 is YFSETQ. CDR3 length: 17 amino acids. Trimming took 4 bases from V and 1 from J, leaving 18 bases between them.

CDR3 bases: TGCGCCACTCAAACCGGGACAGGTTATCCCTACGAGCAGTACTTC. This gives the protein CATQTGTGYPYEQYF. The chain is built from TRBV5-1 and TRBJ2-7; 8 positions match TRBD1. The CDR3 is made up of 15 amino acids. The V segment lost 9 bases and the J segment 2 bases; nucleotides outside the gene matches: 13. From germline, CDR1 is SGHRS and CDR2 YFSETQ.

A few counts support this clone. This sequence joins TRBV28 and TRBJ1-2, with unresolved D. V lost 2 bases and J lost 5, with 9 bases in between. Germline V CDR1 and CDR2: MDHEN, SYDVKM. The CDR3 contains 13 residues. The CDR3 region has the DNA TGTGCCAGCAGTTTACCACAGAATTATGGCTACACCTTC. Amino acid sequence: CASSLPQNYGYTF.

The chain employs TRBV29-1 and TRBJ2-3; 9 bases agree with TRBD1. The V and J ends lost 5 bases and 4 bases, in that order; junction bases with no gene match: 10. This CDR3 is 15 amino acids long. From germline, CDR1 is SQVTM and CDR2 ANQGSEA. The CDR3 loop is CSVKGGTGIPDTQYF. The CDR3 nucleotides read TGCAGCGTTAAAGGGGGGACAGGGATCCCAGATACGCAGTATTTT.

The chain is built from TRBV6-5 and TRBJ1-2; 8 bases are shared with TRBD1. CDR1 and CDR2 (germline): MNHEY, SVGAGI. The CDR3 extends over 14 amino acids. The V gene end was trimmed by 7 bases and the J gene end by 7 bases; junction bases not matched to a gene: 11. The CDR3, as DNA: TGTGCCAGCAACAGGGGGAAAGGGGTGGGTGGCTACACCTTC. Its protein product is CASNRGKGVGGYTF.

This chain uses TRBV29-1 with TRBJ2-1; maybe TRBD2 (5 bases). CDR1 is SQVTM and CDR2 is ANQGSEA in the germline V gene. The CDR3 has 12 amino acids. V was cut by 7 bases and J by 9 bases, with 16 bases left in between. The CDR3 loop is CSATLDSREQFF. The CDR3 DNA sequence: TGCAGCGCCACATTGGACTCGCGTGAGCAGTTCTTC.

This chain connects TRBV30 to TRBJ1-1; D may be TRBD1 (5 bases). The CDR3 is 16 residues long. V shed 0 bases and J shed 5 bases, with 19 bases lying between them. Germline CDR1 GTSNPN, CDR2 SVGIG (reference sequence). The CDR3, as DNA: TGTGCCTGGAGTGTAAAGTGGAGGGGAGAAAAAACTGAAGCTTTCTTT. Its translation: CAWSVKWRGEKTEAFF.

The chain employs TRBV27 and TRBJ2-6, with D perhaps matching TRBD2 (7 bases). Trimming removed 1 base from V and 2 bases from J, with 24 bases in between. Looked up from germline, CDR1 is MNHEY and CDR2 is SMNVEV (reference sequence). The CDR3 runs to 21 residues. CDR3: CASSLWVGRERGRPGANVLTF. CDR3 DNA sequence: TGTGCCAGCAGTTTATGGGTGGGGCGGGAGAGGGGGAGACCTGGGGCCAACGTCCTGACTTTC.

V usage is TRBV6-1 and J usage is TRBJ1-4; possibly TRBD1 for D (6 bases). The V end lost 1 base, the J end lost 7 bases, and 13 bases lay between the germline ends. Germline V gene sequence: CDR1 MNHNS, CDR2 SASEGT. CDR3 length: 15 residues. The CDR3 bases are TGTGCCAGCAGTGAAGTGTTAAGGGGGAGTGAAAAACTGTTTTTT. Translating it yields CASSEVLRGSEKLFF.

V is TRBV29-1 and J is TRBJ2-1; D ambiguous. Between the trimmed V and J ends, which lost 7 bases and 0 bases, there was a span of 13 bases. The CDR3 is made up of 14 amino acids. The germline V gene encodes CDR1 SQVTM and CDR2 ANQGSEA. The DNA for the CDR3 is TGCAGCGGTCGACAAATGAGCTCCTACAATGAGCAGTTCTTC. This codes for CSGRQMSSYNEQFF.

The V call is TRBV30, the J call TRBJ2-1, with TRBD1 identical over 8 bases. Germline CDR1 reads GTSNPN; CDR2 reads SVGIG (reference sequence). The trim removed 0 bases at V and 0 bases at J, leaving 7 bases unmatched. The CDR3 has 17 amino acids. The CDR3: CAWSVSRTGSSYNEQFF. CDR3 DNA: TGTGCCTGGAGTGTTTCCCGGACAGGGAGCTCCTACAATGAGCAGTTCTTC.

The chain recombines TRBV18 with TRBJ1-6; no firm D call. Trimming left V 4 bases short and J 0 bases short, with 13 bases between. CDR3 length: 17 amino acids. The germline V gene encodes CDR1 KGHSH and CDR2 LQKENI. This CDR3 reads CASSQSPRSSYNSPLHF. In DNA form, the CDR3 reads TGTGCCAGCTCACAATCGCCAAGGAGCTCCTATAATTCACCCCTCCACTTT.

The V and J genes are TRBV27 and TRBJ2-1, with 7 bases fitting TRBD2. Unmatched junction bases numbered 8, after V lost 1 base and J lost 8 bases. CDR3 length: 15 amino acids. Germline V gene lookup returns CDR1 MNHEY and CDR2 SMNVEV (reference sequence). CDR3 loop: CASSLLMGGRYEQFF. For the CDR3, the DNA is TGTGCCAGCAGTTTATTAATGGGAGGGCGTTATGAGCAGTTCTTC.

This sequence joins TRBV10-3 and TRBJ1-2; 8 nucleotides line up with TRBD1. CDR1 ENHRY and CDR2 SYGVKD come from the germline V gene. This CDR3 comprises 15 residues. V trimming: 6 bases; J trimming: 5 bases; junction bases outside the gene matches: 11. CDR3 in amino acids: CAISRTGRDVYGYTF. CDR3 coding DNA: TGTGCCATCAGCCGGACAGGGCGCGACGTTTATGGCTACACCTTC.

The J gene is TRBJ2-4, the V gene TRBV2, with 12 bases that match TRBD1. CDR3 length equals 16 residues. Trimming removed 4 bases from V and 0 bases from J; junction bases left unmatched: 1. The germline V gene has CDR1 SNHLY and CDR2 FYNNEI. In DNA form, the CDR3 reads TGTGCCAGCAGTGGGGACAGGGGGCTAGCCAAAAACATTCAGTACTTC. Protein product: CASSGDRGLAKNIQYF.

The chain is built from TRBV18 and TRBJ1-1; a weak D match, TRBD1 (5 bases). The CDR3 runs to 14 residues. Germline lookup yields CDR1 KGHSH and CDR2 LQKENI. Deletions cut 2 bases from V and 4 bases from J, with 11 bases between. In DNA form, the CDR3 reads TGTGCCAGCTCACCATCAGGGATAGGCACTGAAGCTTTCTTT. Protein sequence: CASSPSGIGTEAFF.

This CDR3 is CASSVDLQGEKLFF. DNA for the CDR3: TGTGCCAGCAGCGTAGATTTGCAGGGTGAAAAACTGTTTTTT. The chain combines TRBV9 with TRBJ1-4; tentative D call: TRBD1 (5 bases). The germline V gene encodes CDR1 SGDLS and CDR2 YYNGEE. CDR3 length: 14 amino acids. V was pared by 0 bases and J by 7 bases, with 10 bases between.